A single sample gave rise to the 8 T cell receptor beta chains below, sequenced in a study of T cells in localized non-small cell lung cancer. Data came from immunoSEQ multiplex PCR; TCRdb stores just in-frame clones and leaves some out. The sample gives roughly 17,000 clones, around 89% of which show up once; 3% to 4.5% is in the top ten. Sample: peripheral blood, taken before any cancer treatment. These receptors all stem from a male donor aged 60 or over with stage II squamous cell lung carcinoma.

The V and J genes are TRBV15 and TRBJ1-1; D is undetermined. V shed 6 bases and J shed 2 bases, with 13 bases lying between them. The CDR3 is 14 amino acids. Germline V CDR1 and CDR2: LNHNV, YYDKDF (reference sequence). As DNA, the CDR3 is TGTGCCACCAGGGAGGCACGTGCAAACACTGAAGCTTTCTTT. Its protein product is CATREARANTEAFF.

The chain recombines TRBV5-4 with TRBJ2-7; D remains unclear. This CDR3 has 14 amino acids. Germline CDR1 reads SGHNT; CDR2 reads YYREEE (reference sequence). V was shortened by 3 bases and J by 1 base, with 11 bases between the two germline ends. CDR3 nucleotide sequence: TGTGCCAGCAGCTCGGGCAGTAAATCCTACGAGCAGTACTTC. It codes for CASSSGSKSYEQYF.

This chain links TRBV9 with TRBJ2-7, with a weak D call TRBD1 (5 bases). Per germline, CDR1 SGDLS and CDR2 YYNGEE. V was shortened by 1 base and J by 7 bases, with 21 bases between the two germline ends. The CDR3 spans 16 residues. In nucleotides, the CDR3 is TGTGCCAGCAGCGTAAGCTCTGCAGGGTGGACGAATGAGCAGTACTTC. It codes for CASSVSSAGWTNEQYF.

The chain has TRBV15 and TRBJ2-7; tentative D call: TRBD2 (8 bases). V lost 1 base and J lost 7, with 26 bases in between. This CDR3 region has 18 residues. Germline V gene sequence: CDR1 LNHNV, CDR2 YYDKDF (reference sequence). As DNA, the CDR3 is TGTGCCACCAGCAGAGGTTTAGGGGGCGGGAGGACTCTCCGGGAGCAGTACTTC. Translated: CATSRGLGGGRTLREQYF.

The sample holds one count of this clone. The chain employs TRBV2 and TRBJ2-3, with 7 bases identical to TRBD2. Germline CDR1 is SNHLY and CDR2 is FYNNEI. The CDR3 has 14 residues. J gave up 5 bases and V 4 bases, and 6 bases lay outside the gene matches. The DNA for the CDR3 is TGTGCCAGCAGTGTTACGGGAGGTATAGATACGCAGTATTTT. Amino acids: CASSVTGGIDTQYF.

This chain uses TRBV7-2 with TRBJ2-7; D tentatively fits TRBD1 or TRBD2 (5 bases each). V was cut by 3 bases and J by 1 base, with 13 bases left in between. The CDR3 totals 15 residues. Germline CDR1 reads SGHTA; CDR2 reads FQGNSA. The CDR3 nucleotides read TGTGCCAGCAGCTTGGACCCGGGGCAATCCTACGAGCAGTACTTC. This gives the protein CASSLDPGQSYEQYF.

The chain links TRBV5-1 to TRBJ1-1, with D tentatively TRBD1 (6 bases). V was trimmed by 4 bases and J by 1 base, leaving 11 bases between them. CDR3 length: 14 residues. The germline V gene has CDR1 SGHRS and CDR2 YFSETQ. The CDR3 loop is CASSGGQKNTEAFF. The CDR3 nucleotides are TGCGCCAGCAGCGGCGGACAGAAGAACACTGAAGCTTTCTTT.

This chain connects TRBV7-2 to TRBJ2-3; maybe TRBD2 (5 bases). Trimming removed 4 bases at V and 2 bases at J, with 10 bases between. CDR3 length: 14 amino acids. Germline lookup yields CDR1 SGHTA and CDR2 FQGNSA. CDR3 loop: CASSWRWSTDTQYF. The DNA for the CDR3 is TGTGCCAGCAGCTGGAGGTGGTCCACAGATACGCAGTATTTT. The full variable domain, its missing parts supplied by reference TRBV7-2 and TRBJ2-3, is GAGVSQSPSNKVTEKGKDVELRCDPISGHTALYWYRQSLGQGLEFLIYFQGNSAPDKSGLPSDRFSAERTGGSVSTLTIQRTQQEDSAVYLCASSWRWSTDTQYFGPGTRLTVL.